This T cell receptor beta chain was captured in a study of T cells in Graves' hyperthyroidism and ophthalmopathy (dated 2019 in TCRdb). At the level of the whole study: Peripheral blood samples were taken at initial diagnosis, before any treatment was given. TCR V-J signatures able to tell the groups apart were searched for in a discovery cohort of some 97 patients, of whom more than 40 had Graves' ophthalmopathy and more than 55 had stable Graves' hyperthyroidism. Whether ophthalmopathy could be predicted prospectively was tested in an independent validation cohort made up of 18 to 20 hyperthyroidism patients plus 17 patients who later progressed to ophthalmopathy. The roughly 100 discovery patients were randomly divided into training and test sets at a 7:3 ratio. In about 6 Graves' hyperthyroidism patients, the study also compared T-cell repertoires from thyroid tissue with T-cell repertoires from blood. Following sampling, methimazole starting at 30 mg daily was given to hyperthyroidism patients, and high-dose intravenous methylprednisolone was given to ophthalmopathy patients. The paper reports TCR Vbeta CDR3 sequencing of about 140 peripheral blood samples: around 45 ophthalmopathy, fewer than 80 hyperthyroidism and around 17 progressor patients. What the work shows at the level of the full study, not this receptor alone: A model built on a 13 V-J signature distinguished ophthalmopathy from stable hyperthyroidism, reaching around 88% sensitivity and around 81% specificity in cross-validation and 80%/75% in testing. Most expanded thyroid clonotypes (frequency above 0.001) were also detected in blood, suggesting blood repertoires may reflect thyroid immune responses. No statistical method was used to fix the sample size in advance, and group allocation was not hidden from the investigators. In validation, the model predicted progression to ophthalmopathy a median of about 6.5 months before onset, with roughly 68% sensitivity and 72.22% specificity.

The TCR beta CDR3 regions were amplified from RNA transcripts. A first-round RT-PCR of the TCR CDR3 used the HTBI primer set with the Qiagen OneStep RT-PCR kit. A second multiplex PCR round built the libraries, followed by size selection and purification. Paired-end sequencing of the libraries was performed with 100 bp reads on an Illumina HiSeq2000. Turning to the authors' computational methods: Raw data were processed with SOAPnuke, discarding reads with adapters, uncalled bases, mean Phred below 15, or no exact constant-primer or identifier match. COPE v1.2.5 was used to merge high-quality paired reads, and clonotypes were defined as unique nucleotide sequences. MiTCR v1.1 was used to align the clonotypes against IMGT TRBV, TRBD and TRBJ reference segments. Only V-J combinations with frequency above 0.0001, covering 99% to 99.2% of repertoires, were analysed. The TCS score was defined as the ratio of F50 (clonal expansion) to E x V (chaos), calculated using BLOSUM62-based TCRdist between CDR3 peptides within each V-J. Welch's t-statistics and random forest reduced around 550 V-J features to around 14, which were used in a naive Bayes classifier (R e1071). The public sequencing data were trimmed at Q25 with fastp and processed into clonotypes with MiXCR by TCRdb, which kept only in-frame beta chains. Every entry covers one CDR3 protein and lists the most common genes and DNA from its rows. TCRdb, rather than the study authors, made the V and J calls. For this sample the table gives 700,000 or so distinct CDR3 sequences, of which around 15% were detected only once. Under 15% of the sample is held by the ten biggest clonotypes.

This clonotype was detected many times. Its antigen has not been determined. No much larger clone exists at a distance of one base, and base qualities are not known. Moderately to severely active disease, a Clinical Activity Score of at least 3, a NOSPECS grade of at least 4, and a duration under 3 months were present in ophthalmopathy patients. Exclusion was applied to patients with uncontrolled infections, other autoimmune diseases, pregnancy or lactation. Diagnoses were established on the basis of clinical symptoms, serum thyroxine and TRAb, thyroid ultrasound, and orbital computed tomography. PBMCs were isolated from more than 9 ml of fresh peripheral blood by Ficoll-Paque density gradient centrifugation. Total RNA was extracted with Trizol reagent, and quality was checked on an Agilent 2100 Bioanalyzer. The germline V gene specifies ENHRY as CDR1 and SYGVKD as CDR2. Relative to germline, V is missing 4 bases and J is missing 5 bases, with 3 bases of the junction outside any gene match. From the cysteine up to the phenylalanine, the CDR3 has a length of 14 residues. Only the CDR3 DNA stays, 42 bases, in frame from base 1.

The sequencing input was blood. This TCR was sampled from a woman aged 45-65 years with Graves' ophthalmopathy. The chain couples TRBV10-3 to TRBJ1-5; TRBD1 fits 9 bases in the junction. This receptor carries the CDR3 CAISVDRGDQPQHF. The nucleotides read TGTGCCATCAGTGTTGACAGGGGGGATCAGCCCCAGCATTTT.